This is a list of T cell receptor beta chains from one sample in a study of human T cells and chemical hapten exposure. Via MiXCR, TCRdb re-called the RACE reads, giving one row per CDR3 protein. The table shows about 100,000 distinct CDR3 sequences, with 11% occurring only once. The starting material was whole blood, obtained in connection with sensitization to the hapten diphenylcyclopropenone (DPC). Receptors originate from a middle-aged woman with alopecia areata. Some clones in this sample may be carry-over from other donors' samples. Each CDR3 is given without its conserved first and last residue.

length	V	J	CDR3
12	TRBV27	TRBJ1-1	ASSRGRAVAEAF
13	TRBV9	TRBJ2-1	ASSAISGGQNEQF
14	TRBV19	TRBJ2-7	ASSTPLGAHYYEQY
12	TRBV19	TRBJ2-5	ASSIVEGRETQY
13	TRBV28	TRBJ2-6	ASSTPPSGANVLT
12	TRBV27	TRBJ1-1	ASSLTGRNTEAF
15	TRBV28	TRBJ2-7	ASSLVRSAGRLHEQY
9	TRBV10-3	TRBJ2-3	AISESDTQY
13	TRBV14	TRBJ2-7	ASSRQGLAGTEQY
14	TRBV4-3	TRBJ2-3	ASSQEAGLARNTQY
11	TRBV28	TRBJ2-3	ATLDSFTDTQY
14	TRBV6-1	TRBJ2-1	ASSGHGTSGGAVQF
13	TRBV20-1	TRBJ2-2	SATTGAPDTGELF
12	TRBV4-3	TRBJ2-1	ASSQVGRWNEQF
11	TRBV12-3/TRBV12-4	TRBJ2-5	ASSLLWGATQY
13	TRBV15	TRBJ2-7	ATSRNRDSLYEQY
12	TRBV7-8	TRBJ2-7	ASSLRDSYREQY
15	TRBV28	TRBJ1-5	ASSQNQGALGNQPQH
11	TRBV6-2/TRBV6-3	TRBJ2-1	ASSLSTRREQF
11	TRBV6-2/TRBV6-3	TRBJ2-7	ASSRTATYEQY
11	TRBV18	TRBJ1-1	ASSPLGRVSAF
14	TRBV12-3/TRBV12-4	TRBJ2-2	ASSLRTGGFTGELF
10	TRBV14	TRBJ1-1	ASSQRRTEAF
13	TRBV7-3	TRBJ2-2	ASSFRQGLAGELF
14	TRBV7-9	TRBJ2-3	ASSPGGREYTDTQY
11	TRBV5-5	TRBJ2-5	ASSLLAEKTQY
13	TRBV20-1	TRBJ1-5	SARRVWELNQPQH
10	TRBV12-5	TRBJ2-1	ASGSDPQVQF
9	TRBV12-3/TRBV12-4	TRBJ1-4	ASGAPDEVF
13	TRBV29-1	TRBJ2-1	SAQRTSGERNEQF
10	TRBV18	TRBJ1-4	ASSPQREKLF
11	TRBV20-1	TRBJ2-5	SAPGRPRWTQY
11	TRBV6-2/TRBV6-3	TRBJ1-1	ASSDGVPIEAF
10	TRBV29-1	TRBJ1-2	SVVPIGYGYT
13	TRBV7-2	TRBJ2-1	ASTPGRRTYNEQF
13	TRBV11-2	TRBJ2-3	ASSQGARATDTQY
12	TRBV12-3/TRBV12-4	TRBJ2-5	ASSLSPGMETQY
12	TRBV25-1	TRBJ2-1	ASSVPGGPNEQF
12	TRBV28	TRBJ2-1	ASSSTHTGNEQF
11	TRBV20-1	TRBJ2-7	SATVLAGDEQY
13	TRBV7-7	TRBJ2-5	ASSPRLAGVKTQY
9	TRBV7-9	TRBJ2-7	ASSSTIEQY
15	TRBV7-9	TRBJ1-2	ASSPTLGTGANYGYT
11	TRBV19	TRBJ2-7	ASSIERGNEQY
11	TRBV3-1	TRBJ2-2	ASSLGTARELF
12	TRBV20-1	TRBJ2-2	SANGQSNTGELF
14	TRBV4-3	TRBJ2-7	ASSQGNQGIPREQY
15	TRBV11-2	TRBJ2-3	ASSQGLAGGHTDTQY
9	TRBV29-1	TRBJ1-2	SVSGLDGYT
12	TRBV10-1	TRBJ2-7	ASSERQGSYEQY
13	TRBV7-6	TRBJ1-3	ASSQLTGHGNTIY
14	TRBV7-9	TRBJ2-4	ASSSRAGESKNIQY